This T cell receptor beta chain was sequenced in a study of blood T cell repertoires in COVID-19. As for the study in general: Sites in the United States, Italy and Spain provided acute and convalescent COVID-19 samples. The analysed material was cDNA or gDNA that came from T cells, B-cell-depleted T cells, or PBMCs.

Assay: immunoSEQ multiplex PCR; the TCRdb copy retains only in-frame clones and omits some. This table has under 75,000 clones, about 81% appearing once. V lost 1 base to trimming and J lost 2 bases, with 9 bases between them. Germline CDR1 and CDR2: LNHNV and YYDKDF (reference sequence). This CDR3 region has 15 residues. The source of this sequence is an older man with acute or convalescent COVID-19. This chain links TRBV15 with TRBJ2-1, with D perhaps TRBD2 (6 bases). Input material: peripheral blood. CDR3 DNA sequence: TGTGCCACCAGCAGAGGCCGGGGGACCTACAATGAGCAGTTCTTC. Translating it yields CATSRGRGTYNEQFF.